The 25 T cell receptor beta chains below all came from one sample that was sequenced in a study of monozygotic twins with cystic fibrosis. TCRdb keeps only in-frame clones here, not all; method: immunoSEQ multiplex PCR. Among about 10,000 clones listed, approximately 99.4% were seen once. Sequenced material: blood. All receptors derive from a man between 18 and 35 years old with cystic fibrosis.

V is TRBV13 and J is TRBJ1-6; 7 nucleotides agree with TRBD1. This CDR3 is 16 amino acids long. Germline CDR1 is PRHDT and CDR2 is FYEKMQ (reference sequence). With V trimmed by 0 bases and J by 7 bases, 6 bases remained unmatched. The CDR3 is CASSLGQGGENSPLHF. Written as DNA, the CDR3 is TGTGCCAGCAGCTTAGGCCAGGGGGGAGAAAATTCACCCCTCCACTTT.

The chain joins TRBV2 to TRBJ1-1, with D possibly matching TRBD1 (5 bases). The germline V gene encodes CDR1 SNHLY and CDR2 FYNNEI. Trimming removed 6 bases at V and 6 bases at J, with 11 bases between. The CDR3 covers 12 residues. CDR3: CASSRDSAEAFF. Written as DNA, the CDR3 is TGTGCCAGCAGCCGAGACAGCGCTGAAGCTTTCTTT. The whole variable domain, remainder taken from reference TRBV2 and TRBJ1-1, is EPEVTQTPSHQVTQMGQEVILRCVPISNHLYFYWYRQILGQKVEFLVSFYNNEISEKSEIFDDQFSVERPDGSNFTLKIRSTKLEDSAMYFCASSRDSAEAFFGQGTRLTVV.

CDR3 sequence (DNA): TGTGCCAGCAGATCTTTCCGGGACAAAGAGGGGAATGAGCAGTTCTTC. Its protein product is CASRSFRDKEGNEQFF. This chain connects TRBV7-8 to TRBJ2-1; D is possibly TRBD1 (6 bases). Germline loops: CDR1 SGHVS, CDR2 FQNEAQ. V was shortened by 6 bases and J by 7 bases, with 22 bases between the two germline ends. This CDR3 spans 16 amino acids.

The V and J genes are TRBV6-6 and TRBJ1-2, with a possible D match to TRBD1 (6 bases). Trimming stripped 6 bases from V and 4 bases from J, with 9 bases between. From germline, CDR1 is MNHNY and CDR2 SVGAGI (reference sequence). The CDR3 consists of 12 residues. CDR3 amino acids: CASRTGSYGYTF. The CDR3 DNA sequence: TGTGCCAGCAGGACAGGCTCCTATGGCTACACCTTC.

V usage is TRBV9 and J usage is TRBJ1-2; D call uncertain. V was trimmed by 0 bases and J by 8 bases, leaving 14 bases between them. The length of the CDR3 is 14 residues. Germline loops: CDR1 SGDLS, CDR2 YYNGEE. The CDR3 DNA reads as TGTGCCAGCAGCGTAGGAGGCGGGAGGGAGGGCTACACCTTC. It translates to CASSVGGGREGYTF.

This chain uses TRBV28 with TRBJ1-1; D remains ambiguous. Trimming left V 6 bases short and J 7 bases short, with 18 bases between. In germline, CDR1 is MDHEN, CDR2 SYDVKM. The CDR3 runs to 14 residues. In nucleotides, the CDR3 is TGTGCCAGCAGCACCACCTCTCTAGCAGTTGAAGCTTTCTTT. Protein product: CASSTTSLAVEAFF.

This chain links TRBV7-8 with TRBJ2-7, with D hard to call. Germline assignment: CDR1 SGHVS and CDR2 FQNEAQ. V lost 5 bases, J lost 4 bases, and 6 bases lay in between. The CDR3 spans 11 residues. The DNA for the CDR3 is TGTGCCAGCAGCCCCGCTTACGAGCAGTACTTC. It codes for CASSPAYEQYF.

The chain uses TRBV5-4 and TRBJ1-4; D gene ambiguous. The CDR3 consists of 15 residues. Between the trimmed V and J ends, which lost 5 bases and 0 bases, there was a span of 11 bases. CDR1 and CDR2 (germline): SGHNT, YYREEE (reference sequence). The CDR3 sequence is CASSGPGATNEKLFF. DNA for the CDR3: TGTGCCAGCAGTGGCCCGGGTGCAACTAATGAAAAACTGTTTTTT. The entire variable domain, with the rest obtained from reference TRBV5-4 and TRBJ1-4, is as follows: ETGVTQSPTHLIKTRGQQVTLRCSSQSGHNTVSWYQQALGQGPQFIFQYYREEENGRGNFPPRFSGLQFPNYSSELNVNALELDDSALYLCASSGPGATNEKLFFGSGTQLSVL.

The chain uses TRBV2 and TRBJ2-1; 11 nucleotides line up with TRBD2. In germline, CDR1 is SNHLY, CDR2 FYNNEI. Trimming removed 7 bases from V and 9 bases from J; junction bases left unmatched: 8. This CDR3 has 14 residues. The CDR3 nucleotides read TGTGCCAGCATGAGGGGGACTAGCGGCAGTGAGCAGTTCTTC. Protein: CASMRGTSGSEQFF.

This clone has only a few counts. CDR3 nucleotide sequence: TGTGCTAGTGGTTGGACCCGGGACAGCCCATGGGGCACCATATATTTT. This sequence encodes CASGWTRDSPWGTIYF. V is TRBV12-5 and J is TRBJ1-3, with 7 positions matching TRBD1. This CDR3 spans 16 amino acids. Germline lookup yields CDR1 LGHNT and CDR2 FRNRAP. J gave up 9 bases and V 4 bases, and 15 bases lay outside the gene matches.

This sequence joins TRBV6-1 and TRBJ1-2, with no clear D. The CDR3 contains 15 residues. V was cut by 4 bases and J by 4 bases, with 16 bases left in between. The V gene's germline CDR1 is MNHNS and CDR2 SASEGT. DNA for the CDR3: TGTGCCAGCAGTGCCAGTTTGGGCGGAATCTATGGCTACACCTTC. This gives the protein CASSASLGGIYGYTF.

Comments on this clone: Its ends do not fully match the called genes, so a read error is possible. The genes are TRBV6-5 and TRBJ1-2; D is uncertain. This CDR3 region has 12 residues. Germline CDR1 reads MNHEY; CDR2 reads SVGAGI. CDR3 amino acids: CASSYKGRGIYF. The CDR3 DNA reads TGTGCCAGCAGTTACAAGGGCCGGGGAATTTACTTC.

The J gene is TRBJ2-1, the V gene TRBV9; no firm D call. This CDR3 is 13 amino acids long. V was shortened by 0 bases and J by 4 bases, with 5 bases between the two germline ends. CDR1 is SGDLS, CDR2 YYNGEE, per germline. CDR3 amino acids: CASSVGPYNEQFF. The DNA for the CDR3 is TGTGCCAGCAGCGTAGGTCCGTACAATGAGCAGTTCTTC.

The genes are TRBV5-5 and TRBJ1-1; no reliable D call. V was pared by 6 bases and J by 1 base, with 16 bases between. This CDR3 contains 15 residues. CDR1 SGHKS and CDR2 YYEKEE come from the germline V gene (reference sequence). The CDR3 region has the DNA TGTGCCAGCAAACTTGGCGCGGCGGGGAACACTGAAGCTTTCTTT. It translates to CASKLGAAGNTEAFF.

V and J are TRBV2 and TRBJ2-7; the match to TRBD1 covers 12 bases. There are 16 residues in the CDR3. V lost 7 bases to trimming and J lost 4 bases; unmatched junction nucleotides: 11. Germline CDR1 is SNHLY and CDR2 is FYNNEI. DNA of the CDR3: TGTGCCAGCACCATCCCGGGGGGACAGGGGGCGTACGAGCAGTACTTC. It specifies CASTIPGGQGAYEQYF.

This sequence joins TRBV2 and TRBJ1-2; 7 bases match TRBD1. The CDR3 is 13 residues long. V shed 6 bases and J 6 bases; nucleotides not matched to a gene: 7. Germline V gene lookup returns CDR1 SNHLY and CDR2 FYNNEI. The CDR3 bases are TGTGCCAGCAGCGAGACAGGGTTGGATGGCTACACCTTC. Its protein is CASSETGLDGYTF.

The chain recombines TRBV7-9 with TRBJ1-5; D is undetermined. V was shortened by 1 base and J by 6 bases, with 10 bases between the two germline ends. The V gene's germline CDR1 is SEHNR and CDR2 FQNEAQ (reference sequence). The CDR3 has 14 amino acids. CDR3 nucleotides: TGTGCCAGCAGCTTAGGCCTGGGCAGTCAGCCCCAGCATTTT. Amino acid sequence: CASSLGLGSQPQHF.

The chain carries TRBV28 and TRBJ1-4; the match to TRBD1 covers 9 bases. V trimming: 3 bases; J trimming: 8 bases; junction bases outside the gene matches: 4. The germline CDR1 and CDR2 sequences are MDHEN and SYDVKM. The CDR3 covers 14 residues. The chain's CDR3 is CASSLLTGGEKLFF. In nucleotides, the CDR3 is TGTGCCAGCAGTTTGCTGACAGGGGGAGAAAAACTGTTTTTT.

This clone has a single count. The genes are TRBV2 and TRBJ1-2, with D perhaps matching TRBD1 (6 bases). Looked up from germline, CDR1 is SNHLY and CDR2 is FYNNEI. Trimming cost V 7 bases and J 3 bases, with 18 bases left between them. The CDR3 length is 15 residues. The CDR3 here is CASTRGGNLYYGYTF. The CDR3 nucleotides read TGTGCCAGCACCCGAGGGGGAAACCTCTACTATGGCTACACCTTC.

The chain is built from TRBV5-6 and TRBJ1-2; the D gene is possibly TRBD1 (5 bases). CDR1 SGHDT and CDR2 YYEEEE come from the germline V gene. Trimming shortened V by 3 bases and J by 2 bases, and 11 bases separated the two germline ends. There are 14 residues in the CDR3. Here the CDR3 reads CASSYGTGNYGYTF. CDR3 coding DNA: TGTGCCAGCAGCTATGGGACGGGGAACTATGGCTACACCTTC.

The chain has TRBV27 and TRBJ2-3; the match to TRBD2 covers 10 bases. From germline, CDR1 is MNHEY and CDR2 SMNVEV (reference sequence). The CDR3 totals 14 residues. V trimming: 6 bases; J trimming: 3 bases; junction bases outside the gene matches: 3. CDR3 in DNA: TGTGCCAGCAGGTGGACTAGCGGTACAGATACGCAGTATTTT. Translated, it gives CASRWTSGTDTQYF.

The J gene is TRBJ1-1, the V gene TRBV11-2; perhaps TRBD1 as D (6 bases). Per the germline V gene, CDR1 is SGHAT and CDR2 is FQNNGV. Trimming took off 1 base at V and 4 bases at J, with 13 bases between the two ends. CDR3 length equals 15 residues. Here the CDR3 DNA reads TGTGCCAGCAGCTTAGTTGGGGGGGCGGGCACTGAAGCTTTCTTT. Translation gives CASSLVGGAGTEAFF.

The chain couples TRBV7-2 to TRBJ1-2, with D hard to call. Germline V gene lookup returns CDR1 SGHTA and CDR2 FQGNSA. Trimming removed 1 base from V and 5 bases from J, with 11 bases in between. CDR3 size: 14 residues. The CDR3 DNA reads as TGTGCCAGCAGCTTAGGGAATAGGCGTTATGGCTACACCTTC. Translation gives CASSLGNRRYGYTF.

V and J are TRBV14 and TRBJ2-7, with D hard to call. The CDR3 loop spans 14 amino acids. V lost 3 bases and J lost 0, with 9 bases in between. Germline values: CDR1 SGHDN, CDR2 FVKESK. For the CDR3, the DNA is TGTGCCAGCAGCCATAGGTCTACCTCCTACGAGCAGTACTTC. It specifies CASSHRSTSYEQYF.

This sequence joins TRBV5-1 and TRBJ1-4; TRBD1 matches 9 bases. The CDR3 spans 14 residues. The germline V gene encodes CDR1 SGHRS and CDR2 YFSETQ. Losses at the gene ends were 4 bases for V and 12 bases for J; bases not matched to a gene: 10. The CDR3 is CASSPGTGRVQLFF. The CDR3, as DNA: TGCGCCAGCAGCCCCGGGACAGGGAGGGTGCAACTGTTTTTT.